Listed below are T cell receptor beta chains from one sample, sequenced in a study of blood T cell repertoires in COVID-19. The repertoire was sequenced with immunoSEQ multiplex PCR; TCRdb's copy has only in-frame clones and lacks some. Among 360,000 or so clones, 75% to 90% were seen once, and the ten largest hold around 5.1%. The source material was PBMCs or T cells enriched from blood (not recorded which). The receptor source for this set is a woman in her fifties or sixties who had recovered from COVID-19. CDR3s include the opening cysteine and the closing phenylalanine or tryptophan. The D gene is left open where the match is weak. Some rows have no size entry. The others give once, few or many, or a class for an expanded clone.

J gene	D gene	V gene	clone size	CDR3 DNA	CDR3 protein
TRBJ1-2	.	TRBV6-5	.	TGTGCCAGCAAGGTTAGAGGATTCTATGGCTACACCTTC	CASKVRGFYGYTF
TRBJ1-6	.	TRBV3-1/TRBV3-2	once	TGTGCCAGCAGCGCACAGGCCTATAATTCACCCCTCCACTTT	CASSAQAYNSPLHF
TRBJ2-3	.	TRBV2	.	TGTGCCAGCAGTGACCAGGGCCTGCCCACAGATACGCAGTATTTT	CASSDQGLPTDTQYF
TRBJ2-3	TRBD2	TRBV4-1	.	TGCGCCAGCAGCCACTTTAGCGGGAGGGGCACAGATACGCAGTATTTT	CASSHFSGRGTDTQYF
TRBJ2-5	TRBD1	TRBV9	.	TGTGCCAGCAGCGGACAGGGGGCGCGGGAGACCCAGTACTTC	CASSGQGARETQYF
TRBJ1-6	TRBD1	TRBV5-1	.	TGCGCCAGCAGCTCGCCCGGGACAGGGAATTCACCCCTCCACTTT	CASSSPGTGNSPLHF
TRBJ1-1	.	TRBV20-1	.	TGCAGTGCTAGCAGGGGCGCTGAAGCTTTCTTT	CSASRGAEAFF
TRBJ1-1	TRBD1	TRBV7-3	.	TGTGCCAGCAGCCCACTACAGGGGAAAGCTTTCTTT	CASSPLQGKAFF
TRBJ2-3	TRBD2	TRBV30	.	TGTGCCTGGATCGAATGGGGAGCGGGGGGGCCCGGTACGCAGTATTTT	CAWIEWGAGGPGTQYF
TRBJ1-3	.	TRBV7-2	.	TGTGCCAGCAGCTTAGAGTCTAGGTCTGGAAACACCATATATTTT	CASSLESRSGNTIYF
TRBJ1-1	.	TRBV30	.	TGTGCCTGGACTACAGGGTCCGACACTGAAGCTTTCTTT	CAWTTGSDTEAFF
TRBJ2-1	TRBD2	TRBV7-3	.	TGTGCCAGCAGCCTAGTGGCTAGCGGGAGGGGGAATGAGCAGTTCTTC	CASSLVASGRGNEQFF
TRBJ1-1	TRBD1	TRBV7-2	.	TGTGCCAGCAGCTCGTCCGGGACAGTGAACACTGAAGCTTTCTTT	CASSSSGTVNTEAFF
TRBJ2-7	.	TRBV11-2	.	TGTGCCAGCAGCCCTTACGGGGGACCCTCCTACGAGCAGTACTTC	CASSPYGGPSYEQYF